The rows below give T cell receptor beta chains drawn from one sample of a study of yellow fever vaccine responses in identical twins. TCRdb analysed the RT-PCR reads with MiXCR anew, one entry per CDR3 protein. This table has 1,800 or so distinct CDR3 sequences, 85% to 90% appearing once. The sequenced sample was T cells from blood (PBMCs), unsorted or a sorted subset (not recorded which), obtained before or after yellow fever vaccination (not recorded which). The source of these receptors is a woman between 18 and 29 years old who received the yellow fever vaccine. Both conserved end residues are part of each CDR3. The D gene is left open where the match is weak. Size is omitted from some rows. Given values are once, few, many or a class for expanded clones.

V	size	J	D	CDR3	DNA
TRBV7-3	few	TRBJ2-5	NA	CASSYPRAIVETQYF	TGTGCCAGCAGTTATCCCCGGGCCATTGTGGAGACCCAGTACTTC
TRBV10-1	NA	TRBJ2-1	NA	CASSESDPAGAADEQFF	TGCGCCAGCAGTGAGTCGGACCCGGCAGGGGCGGCGGATGAGCAGTTCTTC
TRBV7-1	NA	TRBJ1-3	TRBD1	CASSSGQVKASGNTIYF	TGTGCCAGCAGCTCGGGACAGGTCAAAGCCTCTGGAAACACCATATATTTT
TRBV2	NA	TRBJ1-2	NA	CASIEGIGYTF	TGTGCCAGCATCGAAGGGATAGGCTACACCTTC
TRBV5-1	NA	TRBJ2-5	TRBD1	CASSSGQGKETQYF	TGCGCCAGCAGCTCTGGACAGGGGAAAGAGACCCAGTACTTC
TRBV12-3/TRBV12-4	few	TRBJ1-4	TRBD1	CASSLMGMTGRTNEKLFF	TGTGCCAGCAGTTTAATGGGGATGACAGGGCGGACTAATGAAAAACTGTTTTTT
TRBV4-2	NA	TRBJ2-7	NA	CASSQEFPGVSYEQYF	TGTGCCAGCAGCCAAGAGTTTCCGGGGGTCTCCTACGAGCAGTACTTC
TRBV19	NA	TRBJ2-3	TRBD2	CASSPSGSTDMQYF	TGTGCCAGTAGTCCTAGCGGGAGCACAGATATGCAGTATTTT
TRBV3-1	NA	TRBJ2-5	NA	CASSQDLRDQETQYF	TGTGCCAGCAGCCAAGATTTGAGGGACCAAGAGACCCAGTACTTC
TRBV12-3/TRBV12-4	once	TRBJ2-2	TRBD1	CASSYNRGNTGELFF	TGTGCCAGCAGTTACAACAGGGGGAACACCGGGGAGCTGTTTTTT
TRBV6-1	NA	TRBJ2-2	TRBD2	CASSELAGGPYGELFF	TGTGCCAGCAGTGAATTAGCGGGGGGGCCTTACGGGGAGCTGTTTTTT
TRBV29-1	NA	TRBJ2-2	TRBD2	CSVVFRRTSGSTGELFF	TGCAGCGTTGTATTTAGGCGGACTAGCGGGAGCACCGGGGAGCTGTTTTTT
TRBV11-1	NA	TRBJ2-1	NA	CASSEVEGLSYNEQFF	TGTGCCAGCAGCGAAGTAGAGGGACTCTCCTACAATGAGCAGTTCTTC
TRBV2	NA	TRBJ2-3	NA	CASSDYLGSGPSTDTQYF	TGTGCCAGCAGTGATTATCTCGGGAGCGGCCCTAGCACAGATACGCAGTATTTT
TRBV11-3	NA	TRBJ2-1	TRBD2	CASSFWTSNGEQFF	TGTGCCAGCAGCTTTTGGACTAGCAATGGTGAGCAGTTCTTC
TRBV6-1	few	TRBJ1-1	NA	CASSAPLGQLNTEAFF	TGTGCCAGCAGCGCCCCTCTTGGGCAGCTGAACACTGAAGCTTTCTTT
TRBV10-3	NA	TRBJ2-6	NA	CAISERANPFYSGANVLTF	TGTGCCATCAGTGAAAGGGCGAACCCCTTTTACTCTGGGGCCAACGTCCTGACTTTC
TRBV29-1	NA	TRBJ1-1	NA	CSVAHRTAMNTEAFF	TGCAGCGTTGCCCACCGGACAGCCATGAACACTGAAGCTTTCTTT
TRBV13	NA	TRBJ2-6	NA	CASPRGAAGGSNVLTF	TGTGCCAGCCCCCGGGGGGCGGCAGGTGGGTCCAACGTCCTGACTTTC
TRBV4-1	NA	TRBJ1-4	NA	CASSQEGGRPGKKLFF	TGCGCCAGCAGCCAAGAAGGTGGGCGCCCGGGGAAAAAACTGTTTTTT
TRBV28	NA	TRBJ2-5	NA	CASRPRRARETQYF	TGTGCCAGCAGGCCGCGGAGGGCCAGGGAGACCCAGTACTTC
TRBV20-1	NA	TRBJ2-7	NA	CSARGPGTAHYEQYF	TGCAGTGCTAGAGGTCCCGGGACGGCCCACTACGAGCAGTACTTC
TRBV11-3	NA	TRBJ2-2	TRBD2	CASSPTSGNTGELFF	TGTGCCAGCAGCCCGACTAGCGGGAACACCGGGGAGCTGTTTTTT
TRBV6-2/TRBV6-3	few	TRBJ1-1	NA	CASSYADSTEAFF	TGTGCCAGCAGTTACGCGGACAGCACCGAAGCTTTCTTT
TRBV7-3	NA	TRBJ2-2	NA	CASSTEPVSINTGELFF	TGTGCCAGCAGCACAGAACCAGTCTCAATTAACACCGGGGAGCTGTTTTTT
TRBV4-1	NA	TRBJ1-5	NA	CASSQDMVQPQHF	TGCGCCAGCAGCCAAGATATGGTCCAGCCCCAGCATTTT
TRBV28	NA	TRBJ1-1	NA	CASSLLRDAFF	TGTGCCAGCAGTTTATTAAGGGATGCTTTCTTT
TRBV7-3	NA	TRBJ2-1	NA	CASSLTGQGSYNEQFF	TGTGCCAGCAGCTTAACGGGTCAGGGCTCCTACAATGAGCAGTTCTTC
TRBV18	few	TRBJ2-5	NA	CASSLTRLTPQQETQYF	TGTGCCAGCTCACTGACGCGCCTAACTCCCCAACAAGAGACCCAGTACTTC
TRBV20-1	NA	TRBJ2-7	NA	CSARTLLGYEQYF	TGCAGTGCCCGGACTCTCTTGGGCTACGAGCAGTACTTC
TRBV2	NA	TRBJ2-1	TRBD2	CASSEALDGLAAYNEQFF	TGTGCCAGCAGTGAAGCGCTGGACGGACTAGCGGCCTACAATGAGCAGTTCTTC
TRBV15	NA	TRBJ1-2	NA	CATSRGRRAAGILYGYTF	TGTGCCACCAGCAGAGGACGAAGGGCGGCAGGCATCCTCTATGGCTACACCTTC
TRBV2	NA	TRBJ2-1	TRBD2	CASSPPGLAGYNEQFF	TGTGCCAGCAGTCCACCGGGACTAGCGGGATACAATGAGCAGTTCTTC